A selection of T cell receptor beta chains follows, all from one sample in a study of identical twins. MiXCR, run by TCRdb on the 5' RACE reads, gives a single entry per CDR3 protein. In the table there are some 260,000 distinct CDR3 sequences, over 12% of which are singletons. The specimen was memory (CD45RO+) T cells sorted from blood. Source of these receptors: a woman younger than 35 in good health. The CDR3 runs from the conserved cysteine through the conserved F or W. D genes are given only for firm matches. Expanded clones get a size class; other rows say once, few or many, or leave the size out.

CDR3aa: CASSLGHQETQYF
CDR3nt: TGTGCCAGCAGCTTAGGCCACCAAGAGACCCAGTACTTC
d_gene: .
abundance: many
j_gene: TRBJ2-5
v_gene: TRBV11-3

CDR3aa: CSANGHGPLNEQFF
CDR3nt: TGCAGTGCTAACGGACATGGCCCCCTCAATGAGCAGTTCTTC
d_gene: .
abundance: few
j_gene: TRBJ2-1
v_gene: TRBV20-1

CDR3aa: CASSLDGGGQETQYF
CDR3nt: TGCGCCAGCAGCTTGGACGGGGGGGGACAAGAGACCCAGTACTTC
d_gene: TRBD2
abundance: .
j_gene: TRBJ2-5
v_gene: TRBV5-1

CDR3aa: CASSQGLAGESYEQYF
CDR3nt: TGTGCCAGCAGCCAGGGGCTAGCGGGAGAATCATACGAGCAGTACTTC
d_gene: TRBD2
abundance: .
j_gene: TRBJ2-7
v_gene: TRBV5-5

CDR3aa: CASGDRSLHNSPLHF
CDR3nt: TGTGCCAGCGGGGACAGGTCCCTTCATAATTCACCCCTCCACTTT
d_gene: TRBD1
abundance: few
j_gene: TRBJ1-6
v_gene: TRBV2

CDR3aa: CASSPFLGESTEAFF
CDR3nt: TGCGCCAGCAGCCCCTTTCTGGGGGAGAGCACTGAAGCTTTCTTT
d_gene: .
abundance: few
j_gene: TRBJ1-1
v_gene: TRBV5-1

CDR3aa: CASSGGLAGMGEQYF
CDR3nt: TGCGCCAGCAGCGGGGGACTAGCGGGAATGGGGGAGCAGTACTTC
d_gene: TRBD2
abundance: few
j_gene: TRBJ2-7
v_gene: TRBV5-1

CDR3aa: CAWGTGLGTQYF
CDR3nt: TGTGCCTGGGGGACAGGGTTGGGTACGCAGTATTTT
d_gene: TRBD1
abundance: .
j_gene: TRBJ2-3
v_gene: TRBV30

CDR3aa: CASSSGVFNQPQHF
CDR3nt: TGCGCCAGCAGCTCCGGGGTCTTTAATCAGCCCCAGCATTTT
d_gene: .
abundance: .
j_gene: TRBJ1-5
v_gene: TRBV5-1

CDR3aa: CASSWRGATEAFF
CDR3nt: TGTGCCAGCAGTTGGAGGGGCGCCACTGAAGCTTTCTTT
d_gene: .
abundance: few
j_gene: TRBJ1-1
v_gene: TRBV11-3

CDR3aa: CASSQEVRVTGNTIYF
CDR3nt: TGTGCCAGCAGCCAAGAAGTCAGGGTAACAGGAAACACCATATATTTT
d_gene: .
abundance: .
j_gene: TRBJ1-3
v_gene: TRBV3-1

CDR3aa: CASSMRWRNPNGYTF
CDR3nt: TGTGCCAGTAGTATGCGGTGGCGCAATCCCAATGGCTACACCTTC
d_gene: .
abundance: .
j_gene: TRBJ1-2
v_gene: TRBV19

CDR3aa: CASSPGTTRETQYF
CDR3nt: TGTGCCAGCAGCCCCGGGACTACCAGAGAGACCCAGTACTTC
d_gene: TRBD2
abundance: .
j_gene: TRBJ2-5
v_gene: TRBV7-6

CDR3aa: CASSRGDSETQYF
CDR3nt: TGTGCCAGCAGCCGGGGGGATTCAGAGACCCAGTACTTC
d_gene: TRBD2
abundance: few
j_gene: TRBJ2-5
v_gene: TRBV5-5

CDR3aa: CASSQTRGEQYF
CDR3nt: TGTGCCAGCAGCCAAACCCGAGGCGAGCAGTACTTC
d_gene: .
abundance: .
j_gene: TRBJ2-7
v_gene: TRBV3-1

CDR3aa: CATSENSNEQFF
CDR3nt: TGTGCCACCAGTGAAAACTCCAATGAGCAGTTCTTC
d_gene: .
abundance: few
j_gene: TRBJ2-1
v_gene: TRBV24-1

CDR3aa: CSVAEQSHTEAFF
CDR3nt: TGCAGCGTTGCGGAACAGTCTCACACTGAAGCTTTCTTT
d_gene: .
abundance: .
j_gene: TRBJ1-1
v_gene: TRBV29-1

CDR3aa: CASSPPSGGAPDTQYF
CDR3nt: TGTGCCAGCAGCCCGCCTAGCGGGGGGGCTCCAGATACGCAGTATTTT
d_gene: TRBD2
abundance: .
j_gene: TRBJ2-3
v_gene: TRBV5-5

CDR3aa: CASRRRDRTRETQYF
CDR3nt: TGTGCCAGCAGACGCCGGGACAGGACTCGGGAGACCCAGTACTTC
d_gene: TRBD1
abundance: many
j_gene: TRBJ2-5
v_gene: TRBV28

CDR3aa: CASSRPPYEQYF
CDR3nt: TGTGCCAGCTCACGGCCCCCCTACGAGCAGTACTTC
d_gene: .
abundance: few
j_gene: TRBJ2-7
v_gene: TRBV2

CDR3aa: CASTLDPTDTQYF
CDR3nt: TGCGCCAGCACCCTGGACCCCACAGATACGCAGTATTTT
d_gene: .
abundance: many
j_gene: TRBJ2-3
v_gene: TRBV5-1

CDR3aa: CSVVLAGPLDEQYF
CDR3nt: TGCAGCGTTGTTCTGGCAGGTCCTTTGGACGAGCAGTACTTC
d_gene: .
abundance: many
j_gene: TRBJ2-7
v_gene: TRBV29-1

CDR3aa: CASSPIGETQYF
CDR3nt: TGTGCCAGCAGCCCCATCGGGGAGACCCAGTACTTC
d_gene: .
abundance: few
j_gene: TRBJ2-5
v_gene: TRBV11-2